The source of this T cell receptor (beta chain) is a study of CD8+CD57+ T cells in acquired aplastic anemia (dated by TCRdb to 2017 to 2018). In the study overall: On average, sorted CD4+ and CD8+ cells yielded 2.5 to 3.5 ug of extracted DNA, with a range of about 0.19 to 30 ug. CD8+CD57+ expansion was defined as a frequency above the mean frequency observed in healthy subjects.

The investigation overall reported the following: Approximately 31 CD8+ CDR3 sequences were found in both patients and controls but appeared to be highly expressed in patients and within the immunodominant clones of the patients. Between patients and healthy controls, no significant difference in CD8+ Simpson's diversity was found (P=0.060).

TCR beta VDJ combination and CDR3 sequence profiling used genomic DNA as the template. TCR repertoire sequencing was run on an Illumina HiSeq 2000. The authors' analysis ran thus. TRBV/TRBJ rearrangement plots, CDR3 size and DJ length profiles, and Simpson's diversity index were used to evaluate the repertoires. The immunodominant clone was defined as the most abundant DNA sequence in deep sequencing data. CDR3 amino acid sequences were checked for sharing across subjects and were also compared against the VDJdb database and published repertoires. In TCRdb, the public reads were trimmed at Q25 with fastp and aligned with MiXCR, with productive beta chains retained. Each entry is one CDR3 protein sequence, shown with its most common DNA and genes. V and J calls and clone size were set by TCRdb, not the authors. The sample table holds about 200,000 distinct CDR3 sequences, of which about 60% were seen once. Around 60% of the sample lies in the top ten.

The cysteine opens and the phenylalanine closes a CDR3 of 16 amino acids. Only CDR3 DNA remains: 48 bases, in frame from the first base. As encoded in the germline V gene (reference sequence), CDR1 is SEHNR while CDR2 is FQNEAQ. Flow cytometry had shown CD8+CD57+ cell expansion in the patients selected for sequencing. Every patient had severe acquired aplastic anemia, diagnosed using the International Study of Aplastic Anemia and Agranulocytosis and Camitta criteria. No patient had received any therapy when blood was sampled. In the study, sorted CD4+ and CD8+ blood T cells from patients with severe aplastic anemia and from healthy subjects underwent deep sequencing of TCR repertoires. Patients were enrolled in the USA under clinicaltrials.gov protocols 00001620, 01623167, 00001397, 00071045, 00081523 and 00961064. Ficoll-Paque density gradient centrifugation was used to isolate peripheral blood mononuclear cells. Before DNA was extracted, CD4+ and CD8+ T cells were sorted using either FACS or magnetic beads.

Turning to this clonotype: What this receptor recognizes is not known. The junction departs from the called germline gene at one end, perhaps through a read error.

This receptor was taken from a human donor with aplastic anemia. Recombination connected TRBV7-9 to TRBJ2-5; the D region may be TRBD1 or TRBD2, each matching 5 bases equally. The sequencing sample was made of sorted CD4+, CD8+, or CD8+CD57+ T cells (not recorded which) from PBMCs. The base sequence is TGTGGCAGCAGCCTAGGGGTTCCGGGGCGTCGAGAGACCCAGTACTTC. The translation is CGSSLGVPGRRETQYF.